These 5 T cell receptor beta chains were sequenced from one sample in a study of T cells in Graves' hyperthyroidism and ophthalmopathy. TCR beta CDR3 regions were amplified from RNA transcripts. The study used the HTBI primer set for a first-round RT-PCR of the TCR CDR3. TCRdb independently ran MiXCR on the multiplex PCR reads; one entry per CDR3 protein. The sample contains hundreds of thousands of distinct CDR3 sequences, roughly 15% of which appear only once. The sequencing sample was made of blood. These receptors originate from a young man with Graves' ophthalmopathy.

This clonotype turned up a few times. The rearrangement uses TRBV5-1 and TRBJ1-1, with D possibly matching TRBD1 (5 bases). CDR1 is SGHRS, CDR2 YFSETQ, per germline. V shed 4 bases and J shed 7 bases, with 11 bases lying between them. The CDR3 sequence is 12 residues long. Written as DNA, the CDR3 is TGCGCCAGCAGCGAAACAGGCGGTGAAGCTTTCTTT. This codes for CASSETGGEAFF.

The sample holds many counts of this clonotype. The chain recombines TRBV12-3 or TRBV12-4 with TRBJ2-1; D gene ambiguous. This CDR3 region has 14 residues. V shed 5 bases and J shed 0 bases, with 8 bases lying between them. The CDR3 loop is CASSREGSYNEQFF. In DNA form, the CDR3 reads TGTGCCAGCAGTCGAGAAGGCTCCTACAATGAGCAGTTCTTC.

This clonotype was seen only a few times. The chain joins TRBV27 to TRBJ2-1, with 7 bases fitting TRBD1. V shed 6 bases and J 4 bases; nucleotides not matched to a gene: 9. The CDR3 runs 15 residues. Per germline, CDR1 MNHEY and CDR2 SMNVEV (reference sequence). The CDR3: CASSLDRELYNEQFF. The CDR3 nucleotides are TGTGCCAGCAGCCTCGACAGGGAACTATACAATGAGCAGTTCTTC.

This rearrangement joins TRBV30 to TRBJ2-5, with D perhaps given as TRBD1 or TRBD2 (6 bases each). Per germline, CDR1 GTSNPN and CDR2 SVGIG (reference sequence). The CDR3 loop spans 13 amino acids. V was shortened by 2 bases and J by 1 base, with 8 bases between the two germline ends. CDR3 sequence: CAWSRGPQETQYF. The DNA for the CDR3 is TGTGCCTGGAGTCGGGGGCCCCAAGAGACCCAGTACTTC.

This clonotype was found many times. CDR3 residues: CASSPGQTTNEKLFF. The CDR3 DNA reads as TGTGCCAGCAGTCCTGGACAGACAACTAATGAAAAACTGTTTTTT. The J gene is TRBJ1-4, the V gene TRBV6-5; possibly TRBD1 for D (6 bases). The germline V gene encodes CDR1 MNHEY and CDR2 SVGAGI. The V end lost 5 bases, the J end lost 0 bases, and 10 bases lay between the germline ends. The length of the CDR3 is 15 residues.